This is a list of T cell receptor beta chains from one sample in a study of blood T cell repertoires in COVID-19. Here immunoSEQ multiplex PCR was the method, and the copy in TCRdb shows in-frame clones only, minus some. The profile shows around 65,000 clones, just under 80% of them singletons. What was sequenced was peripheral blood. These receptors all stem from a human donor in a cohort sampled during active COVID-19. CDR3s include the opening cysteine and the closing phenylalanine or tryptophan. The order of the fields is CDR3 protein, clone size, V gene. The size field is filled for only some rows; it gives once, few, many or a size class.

CASSVDRDTFF NA TRBV7-9
CASSASDRPYEQYF NA TRBV11-2
CSVWDSNNQPQHF NA TRBV29-1
CASSSDYLSHEQFF NA TRBV6-5
CASSSMTSGWSSYEQYF NA TRBV6-2/TRBV6-3
CASSPFGSVTDTQYF NA TRBV4-1
CASSSSIDRYEQYF many TRBV7-2
CASSLPGGLSNEQFF NA TRBV5-6
CASSPRGGTSNF NA TRBV3-1/TRBV3-2
CASSIGGQSTDTQYF NA TRBV19
CASSFPVSGGPPEDEQFF NA TRBV11-2
CASSQDHRETETQYF NA TRBV3-1/TRBV3-2
CASSFSGYNEQFF NA TRBV11-2
CASSVEGGRGETQYF NA TRBV9
CASSLQHRTGGDGNTIYF few TRBV5-1
CASSLGAGSTDTQYF once TRBV28
CAWNAQGAWGQPQHF NA TRBV30
CASIPRGITEAFF NA TRBV6-5
CASGQGSNQPQHF NA TRBV6-5
CASSLGGKWETYEQYF NA TRBV11-2
CASSFGPGVVQPQHF NA TRBV5-6
CASTPPSGNEQFF NA TRBV6-2/TRBV6-3
CASSFLATPSGEQYF NA TRBV5-1
CASSLALANTEAFF NA TRBV5-1
CASSEAGARSYNEQFF few TRBV28
CASSSQGLLNIQYF NA TRBV11-2
CASSPMNTEAFF NA TRBV3-1/TRBV3-2
CASSLAPATSGVTNVLTF NA TRBV5-1
CASSISDISNQPQHF NA TRBV19
CASKETGHSNQPQHF NA TRBV6-5
CASSRGQGYGYTF NA TRBV28
CASSSPTGGDYGNEKLFF many TRBV7-9
CASRAGTGASYEQYF NA TRBV5-1
CASSLVGLAADTQYF NA TRBV7-2
CASSPSGSYEQYF few TRBV18
CASSWGGSPLHF NA TRBV28
CASSQRGQHGYTF NA TRBV27
CASSLEVGQALGSEQYF NA TRBV7-6
CAISDSQGASIQYF NA TRBV10-3
CATSRDRGRDEQYF few TRBV15
CASSLQSGTFGADTQYF once TRBV5-1
CASSEEGGGVAAFF many TRBV6-1
CASSRQGETQYF NA TRBV19
CASSLGVSGNTIYF NA TRBV5-1
CATSRDQGQSNQPQHF once TRBV15
CAWSRGQSTQPQHF many TRBV30
CASSSLPPTSGSGGEQFF NA TRBV6-2/TRBV6-3
CASSPIASYEQYF NA TRBV7-2
CASSSGLAGPVGEQFF NA TRBV7-6
CASSPGTDRVPGYTF NA TRBV18
CASSTSGLAGPYEQYF many TRBV19
CASSPTGGPTDTQYF NA TRBV5-1
CASSAALGTYNEQFF NA TRBV28
CASSSDRGGSPLHF NA TRBV2
CATSDQPGQGRYNEQFF NA TRBV24-1